Listed here is a single TCR beta chain. What it binds is not known. CDR1 and CDR2 (germline): SGDLS, YYNGEE. The CDR3 has 16 residues. The ends were cut back, 4 bases at V and 2 bases at J, with 19 bases in the middle. The data were produced by immunoSEQ multiplex PCR, yet TCRdb's version contains in-frame clones alone and is incomplete. This table has more than 35,000 clones, around 73% appearing once. These data are taken from a study of OX40 agonist ivuxolimab in advanced cancers. Study-level background: Partial responses, seen in three patients, involved one hepatocellular carcinoma and two cutaneous melanomas.

The study's findings and limits: Relative to CD4+, CD8+ T cells held more expanded clones on average. Clonal expansion in partial responders at 0.1-3.0 mg/kg ranked among the lowest.

The receptor was derived from an adult with an advanced solid tumor such as melanoma, head and neck, liver or kidney cancer. The sample here was CD4+ or CD8+ T cells sorted from blood, taken in a trial of the OX40 agonist ivuxolimab. The chain links TRBV9 to TRBJ2-7, with D perhaps matching TRBD2 (6 bases). The CDR3, as DNA: TGTGCCAGCAGCCCCTACGGAAATAGCGGAACCTACGAGCAGTACTTC. Amino acids: CASSPYGNSGTYEQYF.